Below are 32 T cell receptor beta chains sequenced from a single sample in a study of technical replicates of blood from four donors. Profiling relied on immunoSEQ multiplex PCR, and the TCRdb table lists in-frame clones only, not all of them. The table has roughly 100,000 clones, approximately 94% seen once. Sequenced: T cells isolated from PBMCs. The receptors shown here come from a human donor in good health.

The chain carries TRBV19 and TRBJ1-1; D may be TRBD1 (5 bases). This CDR3 is 12 amino acids long. Between the trimmed V and J ends, which lost 5 bases and 6 bases, there was a span of 10 bases. Germline V gene sequence: CDR1 LNHDA, CDR2 SQIVND (reference sequence). In DNA form, the CDR3 reads TGTGCCAGTAGTCCCAGGGAACCTGAAGCTTTCTTT. This translates into CASSPREPEAFF. Filled out from reference TRBV19 and TRBJ1-1, the complete variable domain reads DGGITQSPKYLFRKEGQNVTLSCEQNLNHDAMYWYRQDPGQGLRLIYYSQIVNDFQKGDIAEGYSVSREKKESFPLTVTSAQKNPTAFYLCASSPREPEAFFGQGTRLTVV.

The chain uses TRBV27 and TRBJ2-5; 7 bases are a match to TRBD1. The V gene's germline CDR1 is MNHEY and CDR2 SMNVEV (reference sequence). V shed 5 bases and J 6 bases; nucleotides not matched to a gene: 9. The CDR3 has 14 amino acids. Here the CDR3 DNA reads TGTGCCAGCAGTCCGAACAGGGGTCGACAGACCCAGTACTTC. As protein: CASSPNRGRQTQYF.

The chain is built from TRBV5-4 and TRBJ2-4, with 11 bases matching TRBD2. Germline V gene sequence: CDR1 SGHNT, CDR2 YYREEE (reference sequence). This CDR3 region has 16 residues. The J segment lost 0 bases and the V segment lost 4 bases, leaving 3 bases of the junction unmatched. The CDR3 protein is CASSPSGGIAKNIQYF. The DNA of the CDR3 is TGTGCCAGCAGCCCTAGCGGGGGGATAGCCAAAAACATTCAGTACTTC.

V gene TRBV6-5 combines with J gene TRBJ2-2, with D maybe TRBD2 (6 bases). The CDR3 spans 12 residues. Deletions cut 7 bases from V and 4 bases from J, with 7 bases between. From germline, CDR1 is MNHEY and CDR2 SVGAGI. CDR3 in amino acids: CASKGGTGELFF. CDR3 in DNA: TGTGCCAGCAAGGGAGGCACCGGGGAGCTGTTTTTT.

The chain carries TRBV27 and TRBJ2-2; D remains unclear. The ends were cut back, 8 bases at V and 2 bases at J, with 9 bases in the middle. CDR1 is MNHEY and CDR2 is SMNVEV in the germline V gene (reference sequence). The CDR3 totals 13 residues. CDR3 DNA: TGTGCCAGCGCAAGCGCTAACACCGGGGAGCTGTTTTTT. Translated: CASASANTGELFF.

This chain uses TRBV29-1 with TRBJ2-1; 12 bases map to TRBD2. The CDR3 sequence is 14 residues long. Germline loops: CDR1 SQVTM, CDR2 ANQGSEA. V dropped 7 bases and J dropped 6; count of bases not matched to a gene: 7. In DNA, the CDR3 is TGCAGCGGGGGCCTAGCGGGGGGGCTCAATGAGCAGTTCTTC. Translating gives CSGGLAGGLNEQFF.

This clone occurred once. The chain has TRBV19 and TRBJ1-2; 10 bases map to TRBD1. CDR3 length equals 14 residues. Germline loops: CDR1 LNHDA, CDR2 SQIVND (reference sequence). The trim removed 6 bases at V and 2 bases at J, leaving 3 bases unmatched. CDR3 coding DNA: TGTGCCAGTAGCCCGGACAGGGGGAACTATGGCTACACCTTC. As protein: CASSPDRGNYGYTF.

The chain recombines TRBV9 with TRBJ2-5, with TRBD2 identical over 9 bases. The CDR3 covers 16 residues. The J segment lost 1 base and the V segment lost 4 bases, leaving 8 bases of the junction unmatched. The V gene's germline CDR1 is SGDLS and CDR2 YYNGEE. The CDR3 region is CASSLNSGGSQETQYF. CDR3 nucleotides: TGTGCCAGCAGCCTTAATAGCGGGGGATCCCAAGAGACCCAGTACTTC.

The genes are TRBV2 and TRBJ2-1, with 14 bases that match TRBD2. Germline V gene lookup returns CDR1 SNHLY and CDR2 FYNNEI. V dropped 7 bases and J dropped 3; count of bases not matched to a gene: 8. This CDR3 comprises 17 residues. The CDR3 spells CASTRLAGGFVYNEQFF. The DNA of the CDR3 is TGTGCCAGCACGAGACTAGCGGGAGGGTTTGTCTACAATGAGCAGTTCTTC.

This clone was seen only once. This chain uses TRBV19 with TRBJ2-2; tentatively, D is TRBD1 (6 bases). The ends were cut back, 4 bases at V and 0 bases at J, with 9 bases in the middle. The CDR3 has 15 amino acids. CDR1 LNHDA and CDR2 SQIVND come from the germline V gene (reference sequence). The CDR3 DNA reads TGTGCCAGTAGTACAAGGACAGCGAACACCGGGGAGCTGTTTTTT. It encodes CASSTRTANTGELFF.

This sequence joins TRBV29-1 and TRBJ2-4; possibly TRBD2 for D (5 bases). The V end lost 3 bases, the J end lost 8 bases, and 11 bases lay between the germline ends. Germline V gene data show CDR1 as SQVTM and CDR2 as ANQGSEA. The CDR3 length is 12 residues. The CDR3 is CSVEDWEYIQYF. The CDR3 region has the DNA TGCAGCGTTGAGGACTGGGAGTACATTCAGTACTTC. Complete variable domain (other parts from reference TRBV29-1 and TRBJ2-4): SAVISQKPSRDICQRGTSLTIQCQVDSQVTMMFWYRQQPGQSLTLIATANQGSEATYESGFVIDKFPISRPNLTFSTLTVSNMSPEDSSIYLCSVEDWEYIQYFGAGTRLSVL.

The rearrangement links TRBV7-9 to TRBJ2-1; weak D call: TRBD2 (6 bases). There are 12 residues in the CDR3. The V end was cut by 5 bases, the J end by 10 bases, with 12 bases between. Germline CDR1 and CDR2: SEHNR and FQNEAQ (reference sequence). CDR3 DNA sequence: TGTGCCAGCAGCACCTGGAGGGAAGAGCAGTTCTTC. Encoded protein: CASSTWREEQFF.

The rearrangement links TRBV11-2 to TRBJ2-1; 12 bases align to TRBD2. CDR1 is SGHAT and CDR2 is FQNNGV in the germline V gene. V was pared by 1 base and J by 7 bases, with 8 bases of the junction left unmatched. The CDR3 is made up of 17 amino acids. The CDR3, as DNA: TGTGCCAGCAGCTTAGTGTCGACTAGCGGGAGTAAGAATGAGCAGTTCTTC. This gives the protein CASSLVSTSGSKNEQFF.

The chain has TRBV9 and TRBJ1-3, with no clear D. The germline CDR1 and CDR2 sequences are SGDLS and YYNGEE. The CDR3 is made up of 15 amino acids. V lost 2 bases and J 2 bases, leaving 11 bases between the germline ends. The CDR3 loop is CASSVELVAGNTIYF. The CDR3 DNA sequence: TGTGCCAGCAGCGTTGAACTGGTGGCTGGAAACACCATATATTTT. Variable domain in full (rest from reference TRBV9 and TRBJ1-3): DSGVTQTPKHLITATGQRVTLRCSPRSGDLSVYWYQQSLDQGLQFLIQYYNGEERAKGNILERFSAQQFPDLHSELNLSSLELGDSALYFCASSVELVAGNTIYFGEGSWLTVV.

This chain joins TRBV7-6 and TRBJ2-3, with 7 bases that match TRBD2. V lost 4 bases, J lost 0 bases, and 10 bases stayed unmatched. From germline, CDR1 is SGHVS and CDR2 FNYEAQ. The CDR3 is made up of 17 amino acids. CDR3 amino acids: CASSSDLAGPSTDTQYF. The DNA for the CDR3 is TGTGCCAGCAGCTCCGACTTAGCGGGTCCTAGCACAGATACGCAGTATTTT.

The CDR3 protein is CASSFGLAGGQTDTQYF. CDR3 coding DNA: TGTGCCAGCAGTTTCGGTCTAGCGGGGGGGCAGACAGATACGCAGTATTTT. The J gene is TRBJ2-3, the V gene TRBV27; the match to TRBD2 covers 12 bases. This CDR3 region has 17 residues. CDR1 MNHEY and CDR2 SMNVEV come from the germline V gene (reference sequence). Trimming removed 3 bases from V and 3 bases from J; junction bases left unmatched: 7.

V gene TRBV6-5 combines with J gene TRBJ1-4; 8 bases match TRBD1. The CDR3 is made up of 15 amino acids. Trimming at V came to 2 bases and at J to 8 bases, leaving 7 bases not matched to a gene. Germline loops: CDR1 MNHEY, CDR2 SVGAGI. CDR3 region: CASSYRAGGREKLFF. CDR3 sequence (DNA): TGTGCCAGCAGTTACCGGGCAGGGGGCAGAGAAAAACTGTTTTTT.

The chain joins TRBV6-1 to TRBJ2-7; 7 bases match TRBD2. This CDR3 is 14 amino acids long. From germline, CDR1 is MNHNS and CDR2 SASEGT. Trimming removed 6 bases from V and 2 bases from J; junction bases left unmatched: 7. This CDR3 reads CASRLGGGPYEQYF. The CDR3 DNA reads TGTGCCAGCAGGTTGGGGGGAGGGCCCTACGAGCAGTACTTC.

The rearrangement joins TRBV5-3 to TRBJ1-1, with no clear D. Being an ORF, TRBV5-3 has a function that is uncertain. The CDR3 contains 13 residues. V lost 6 bases to trimming and J lost 4 bases, with 13 bases between them. CDR3 sequence reads: CARTPSRVTEAFF. As DNA, the CDR3 is TGTGCCAGAACCCCATCGCGGGTCACTGAAGCTTTCTTT.

The chain is built from TRBV5-1 and TRBJ2-3; 10 nucleotides match TRBD2. This CDR3 is 12 amino acids long. Trimming removed 0 bases from V and 11 bases from J; junction bases left unmatched: 0. Germline values: CDR1 SGHRS, CDR2 YFSETQ. CDR3 DNA: TGCGCCAGCAGCTTGGGACTAGCGGGGCAGTATTTT. Its protein product is CASSLGLAGQYF.

This chain uses TRBV7-9 with TRBJ1-1, with 7 bases fitting TRBD1. The CDR3 extends over 13 amino acids. V dropped 5 bases and J dropped 4; count of bases not matched to a gene: 4. Per germline, CDR1 SEHNR and CDR2 FQNEAQ (reference sequence). CDR3 region: CASSPDRVTEAFF. The CDR3 DNA reads as TGTGCCAGCAGCCCCGACAGGGTCACTGAAGCTTTCTTT. The variable domain in full, with the rest retrieved from reference TRBV7-9 and TRBJ1-1, is DTGVSQNPRHKITKRGQNVTFRCDPISEHNRLYWYRQTLGQGPEFLTYFQNEAQLEKSRLLSDRFSAERPKGSFSTLEIQRTEQGDSAMYLCASSPDRVTEAFFGQGTRLTVV.

The rearrangement uses TRBV28 and TRBJ2-3, with 12 bases that match TRBD2. Germline CDR1 MDHEN, CDR2 SYDVKM. V trimming: 1 base; J trimming: 6 bases; junction bases outside the gene matches: 8. The CDR3 is 17 residues long. CDR3 region: CASSLSGTSGWGDTQYF. CDR3 DNA sequence: TGTGCCAGCAGTTTATCTGGGACTAGCGGGTGGGGCGATACGCAGTATTTT.

This chain uses TRBV7-8 with TRBJ2-7; TRBD1 is a possible D gene (6 bases). Germline CDR1 SGHVS, CDR2 FQNEAQ. V was shortened by 0 bases and J by 2 bases, with 14 bases between the two germline ends. The CDR3 spans 16 residues. Here the CDR3 reads CASSLAGSRGAYEQYF. For the CDR3, the DNA is TGTGCCAGCAGCTTAGCGGGAAGCAGGGGCGCCTACGAGCAGTACTTC.

This clone was detected once. The gene calls are TRBV4-1 and TRBJ2-4; 9 nucleotides agree with TRBD2. CDR1 is MGHRA and CDR2 is YSYEKL in the germline V gene. CDR3 length: 18 residues. After removal of 4 bases from V and 0 bases from J, the junction contained 10 bases not matched to a gene. DNA of the CDR3: TGCGCCAGCAGCCTCGTGCCCCCTAGCGGGGTAGCCAAAAACATTCAGTACTTC. It yields the protein CASSLVPPSGVAKNIQYF.

The genes are TRBV2 and TRBJ2-3; 10 bases map to TRBD2. J lost 1 base, V lost 6 bases, and 4 bases had no gene match. The CDR3 consists of 15 residues. From germline, CDR1 is SNHLY and CDR2 FYNNEI. In DNA, the CDR3 is TGTGCCAGCAGACTCCTAGCGGGGGGCACAGATACGCAGTATTTT. Its translation: CASRLLAGGTDTQYF.

On this clone: Compared with germline, one end of the junction differs, possibly owing to a read error. The chain recombines TRBV4-1 with TRBJ2-1; 7 nucleotides align to TRBD2. Germline loops: CDR1 MGHRA, CDR2 YSYEKL. The CDR3 runs 15 residues. This CDR3 is CASSQLTSSHNEQFF. Here the CDR3 DNA reads TGCGCCAGCAGCCAATTGACTAGCTCCCACAATGAGCAGTTCTTC.

J is TRBJ1-2 and V is TRBV12-5; 7 bases agree with TRBD1. The V and J ends lost 3 bases and 2 bases, in that order; junction bases with no gene match: 15. The V gene's germline CDR1 is LGHNT and CDR2 FRNRAP. CDR3 length: 18 residues. For the CDR3, the DNA is TGTGCTAGTGGTTTCACTCCCGGGACAGTTACTTCCAACTATGGCTACACCTTC. It translates to CASGFTPGTVTSNYGYTF.

This CDR3 is CASAPGTGGSPLHF. The CDR3 nucleotides read TGTGCCAGCGCACCCGGGACAGGGGGTTCACCCCTCCACTTT. V is TRBV11-3 and J is TRBJ1-6; TRBD1 agrees at 11 bases. Germline assignment: CDR1 SGHNT and CDR2 YENEEA. V was pared by 8 bases and J by 9 bases, with 6 bases of the junction left unmatched. This CDR3 is built from 14 residues.

The chain carries TRBV19 and TRBJ2-7; possible D gene TRBD2, 5 bases. Germline V lookup: CDR1 LNHDA, CDR2 SQIVND (reference sequence). V lost 5 bases and J 2 bases, leaving 10 bases between the germline ends. The CDR3 loop spans 13 amino acids. CDR3 in DNA: TGTGCCAGTAGTCCCGGGGTACCCTACGAGCAGTACTTC. Its translation is CASSPGVPYEQYF.

This chain uses TRBV2 with TRBJ2-7, with 10 bases fitting TRBD2. CDR3 length: 16 residues. The germline CDR1 and CDR2 sequences are SNHLY and FYNNEI. The ends lost 2 bases at V and 0 bases at J; junction bases unmatched: 4. CDR3 coding DNA: TGTGCCAGCAGTGAATTCCTAGCGGGAGACTCCTACGAGCAGTACTTC. This encodes CASSEFLAGDSYEQYF.

This clone was picked up one time. This sequence joins TRBV28 and TRBJ1-5, with TRBD1 as a possible D gene (5 bases). The CDR3 is 15 amino acids. In germline, CDR1 is MDHEN, CDR2 SYDVKM. Trimming shortened V by 3 bases and J by 4 bases, and 13 bases separated the two germline ends. This CDR3 reads CASSFTGRGNQPQHF. CDR3 bases: TGTGCCAGCAGTTTTACTGGGAGGGGAAATCAGCCCCAGCATTTT.

The V and J genes are TRBV5-5 and TRBJ1-4; TRBD1 matches 9 bases. The CDR3 length is 15 residues. Germline assignment: CDR1 SGHKS and CDR2 YYEKEE (reference sequence). V trimming: 3 bases; J trimming: 2 bases; junction bases outside the gene matches: 2. The CDR3 loop reads CASSWTGATNEKLFF. Here the CDR3 DNA reads TGTGCCAGCAGCTGGACAGGGGCTACTAATGAAAAACTGTTTTTT.